This is a list of T cell receptor beta chains from one sample in a study of cytomegalovirus exposure and HLA in healthy donors. This table comes from immunoSEQ multiplex PCR, and its TCRdb copy is limited to in-frame clones, with some not included. In the table there are more than 300,000 clones, 86% of which are singletons. The sample comprised PBMCs. Receptors originate from a woman under 30 in good health and CMV-seronegative. Each CDR3 is given with its conserved first and last residue. D genes are given only for firm matches. Only some rows state a clone size, as once, few, many or a class for expanded clones.

cdr3_nt: TGCGCCAGCAGCTTGGGGCCGTCCAGGGGCCCTGAAGCTTTCTTT; cdr3_aa: CASSLGPSRGPEAFF; d_call: .; clone_size: .; v_call: TRBV5-1; j_call: TRBJ1-1
cdr3_nt: TGTGCCAGCAGCTTAGCCCCCGGGGTCTATGGCTACACCTTC; cdr3_aa: CASSLAPGVYGYTF; d_call: .; clone_size: .; v_call: TRBV7-9; j_call: TRBJ1-2
cdr3_nt: TGTGCCAGCAGTACGGACAGTAGACGAGATGCAACTAATGAAAAACTGTTTTTT; cdr3_aa: CASSTDSRRDATNEKLFF; d_call: .; clone_size: .; v_call: TRBV2; j_call: TRBJ1-4
cdr3_nt: TGTGCCAGCAGCCCCGGGACAGGGGGCTTTCAGCCCCAGCATTTT; cdr3_aa: CASSPGTGGFQPQHF; d_call: TRBD1; clone_size: .; v_call: TRBV28; j_call: TRBJ1-5
cdr3_nt: TGTGCCAGCAGTTTATCCGGGAGACGTAGGAATGAGCAGTTCTTC; cdr3_aa: CASSLSGRRRNEQFF; d_call: .; clone_size: .; v_call: TRBV28; j_call: TRBJ2-1
cdr3_nt: TGCGCCAGCAGCCAAGATCGGGGGAGCTCCTATAATTCACCCCTCCACTTT; cdr3_aa: CASSQDRGSSYNSPLHF; d_call: .; clone_size: .; v_call: TRBV4-1; j_call: TRBJ1-6
cdr3_nt: TGTGCCAGCAGTCTAGTGGGACTAGCGTACGAGCAGTACTTC; cdr3_aa: CASSLVGLAYEQYF; d_call: TRBD2; clone_size: .; v_call: TRBV28; j_call: TRBJ2-7
cdr3_nt: TGCGCCAGCAGCAACCGGACAGGGGCTGGAAACACCATATATTTT; cdr3_aa: CASSNRTGAGNTIYF; d_call: TRBD1; clone_size: .; v_call: TRBV5-1; j_call: TRBJ1-3
cdr3_nt: TGTGCCAGCGGTAGGGACAGGGCCTTATCCGAGCAGTACTTC; cdr3_aa: CASGRDRALSEQYF; d_call: TRBD1; clone_size: .; v_call: TRBV6-5; j_call: TRBJ2-7
cdr3_nt: TGTGCCAGCAGCCCTAACAGGGGGCCCCGGGACGAAGCTTTCTTT; cdr3_aa: CASSPNRGPRDEAFF; d_call: TRBD1; clone_size: .; v_call: TRBV7-8; j_call: TRBJ1-1
cdr3_nt: TGTGCCAGCCTAGCTCGGACAGGGAGTTCCGGGGAGCTGTTTTTT; cdr3_aa: CASLARTGSSGELFF; d_call: TRBD1; clone_size: .; v_call: TRBV6-1; j_call: TRBJ2-2
cdr3_nt: TGTGCCAGCAGCTTAGGGCTCAATCAGCCCCAGCATTTT; cdr3_aa: CASSLGLNQPQHF; d_call: .; clone_size: once; v_call: TRBV7-9; j_call: TRBJ1-5
cdr3_nt: TGTGCCACCTCAGCCAGTGGCGAGCAGTACTTC; cdr3_aa: CATSASGEQYF; d_call: .; clone_size: .; v_call: TRBV18; j_call: TRBJ2-7
cdr3_nt: TGCGCCAGTAGACCCGGGACAGAAGATACGCAGTATTTT; cdr3_aa: CASRPGTEDTQYF; d_call: TRBD1; clone_size: .; v_call: TRBV5-1; j_call: TRBJ2-3
cdr3_nt: TGTGCCAGCAGTACCTATCTGTGGCTAGCGGGAGAGACCCAGTACTTC; cdr3_aa: CASSTYLWLAGETQYF; d_call: TRBD2; clone_size: .; v_call: TRBV25-1; j_call: TRBJ2-5
cdr3_nt: TGTGCCAGCAGTGAAGTGGGACTAGCGGGAGTTGGATACAATGAGCAGTTCTTC; cdr3_aa: CASSEVGLAGVGYNEQFF; d_call: TRBD2; clone_size: once; v_call: TRBV2; j_call: TRBJ2-1
cdr3_nt: TGTGCCAGCAGCTCAGAAGGGGATTTGAACACTGAAGCTTTCTTT; cdr3_aa: CASSSEGDLNTEAFF; d_call: .; clone_size: .; v_call: TRBV7-9; j_call: TRBJ1-1
cdr3_nt: TGTGCCAGCAGTTTATATGACGGGAGTAGCACAGATACGCAGTATTTT; cdr3_aa: CASSLYDGSSTDTQYF; d_call: .; clone_size: .; v_call: TRBV28; j_call: TRBJ2-3
cdr3_nt: TGTGCCAGCAGTGATAGGGGTAACACTGAAGCTTTCTTT; cdr3_aa: CASSDRGNTEAFF; d_call: .; clone_size: once; v_call: TRBV6-4; j_call: TRBJ1-1
cdr3_nt: TGTGCCAGCACCCTCGGACTAGTCTCTATTGACAATGAGCAGTTCTTC; cdr3_aa: CASTLGLVSIDNEQFF; d_call: TRBD2; clone_size: .; v_call: TRBV28; j_call: TRBJ2-1
cdr3_nt: TGTGCCAGCAGCCCAATTGAGTCCTATAATTCACCCCTCCACTTT; cdr3_aa: CASSPIESYNSPLHF; d_call: .; clone_size: .; v_call: TRBV27; j_call: TRBJ1-6
cdr3_nt: TGTGCCAGCAGTTTGACAGGGGGCAGGTATGCTTTCTTT; cdr3_aa: CASSLTGGRYAFF; d_call: TRBD1; clone_size: .; v_call: TRBV28; j_call: TRBJ1-1
cdr3_nt: TGTGCCAGCAGTCCTGGGACAGTCGAGCAGTACTTC; cdr3_aa: CASSPGTVEQYF; d_call: TRBD1; clone_size: .; v_call: TRBV6-5; j_call: TRBJ2-7
cdr3_nt: TGTGCCATCAGTGAGTCCCAGGGGAACTATGGCTACACCTTC; cdr3_aa: CAISESQGNYGYTF; d_call: .; clone_size: .; v_call: TRBV10-3; j_call: TRBJ1-2
cdr3_nt: TGTGCCAGCAGGTCCCCTGGGCGGGAGAAAGAGACCCAGTACTTC; cdr3_aa: CASRSPGREKETQYF; d_call: TRBD2; clone_size: .; v_call: TRBV28; j_call: TRBJ2-5
cdr3_nt: TGCGCCAGCAGTCGGGAGGAGCAGTTCTTC; cdr3_aa: CASSREEQFF; d_call: .; clone_size: .; v_call: TRBV23-1; j_call: TRBJ2-1
cdr3_nt: TGTGCCAGCAGCTCCGGAAGCGGGGGGGCCGGCTACGAGCAGTACTTC; cdr3_aa: CASSSGSGGAGYEQYF; d_call: TRBD2; clone_size: .; v_call: TRBV11-2; j_call: TRBJ2-7
cdr3_nt: TGTGCCAGCAGTCCCCGACTAGCGGGAGGATACGAGCAGTACTTC; cdr3_aa: CASSPRLAGGYEQYF; d_call: TRBD2; clone_size: once; v_call: TRBV27; j_call: TRBJ2-7
cdr3_nt: TGCAGCGTTGATACTAGCACACCTTCATACGAGCAGTACTTC; cdr3_aa: CSVDTSTPSYEQYF; d_call: .; clone_size: .; v_call: TRBV29-1; j_call: TRBJ2-7
cdr3_nt: TGCGCCAGCAGCTTGGTTAGCGGAGGCCCAGATACGCAGTATTTT; cdr3_aa: CASSLVSGGPDTQYF; d_call: .; clone_size: .; v_call: TRBV5-1; j_call: TRBJ2-3
cdr3_nt: TGTGCCAGCAGTCGGGGACTAGCGGGGGGGCTGGTTACCGGGGAGCTGTTTTTT; cdr3_aa: CASSRGLAGGLVTGELFF; d_call: TRBD2; clone_size: .; v_call: TRBV2; j_call: TRBJ2-2
cdr3_nt: TGTGCCAGCAGTCCGCGTCCTAAAGCCCCCTACAATGAGCAGTTCTTC; cdr3_aa: CASSPRPKAPYNEQFF; d_call: .; clone_size: .; v_call: TRBV28; j_call: TRBJ2-1
cdr3_nt: TGCGCCAGCAGCTTGACGGGGGTTACAAATTACGAGCAGTACTTC; cdr3_aa: CASSLTGVTNYEQYF; d_call: .; clone_size: .; v_call: TRBV5-1; j_call: TRBJ2-7
cdr3_nt: TGCGCCAGCAGCCAAGAGGGGGGGGGCCGGCCTGTTACCTACGAGCAGTACTTC; cdr3_aa: CASSQEGGGRPVTYEQYF; d_call: .; clone_size: once; v_call: TRBV4-1; j_call: TRBJ2-7
cdr3_nt: TGTGCCAGCAGCCCCGGGACTAGCGGGGGGAAGTACTTC; cdr3_aa: CASSPGTSGGKYF; d_call: TRBD2; clone_size: .; v_call: TRBV2; j_call: TRBJ2-7
cdr3_nt: TGTGCCAGCAGCGACCGACAGGGGATTATAACGCGGGGCTACACCTTC; cdr3_aa: CASSDRQGIITRGYTF; d_call: TRBD1; clone_size: .; v_call: TRBV9; j_call: TRBJ1-2
cdr3_nt: TGTGCCAGCAGTTACAACGGTGACTACGAGCAGTACTTC; cdr3_aa: CASSYNGDYEQYF; d_call: .; clone_size: .; v_call: TRBV6-5; j_call: TRBJ2-7
cdr3_nt: TGTGCCAGCAGTCCAATCGTCTCAGGATTCACTGAAGCTTTCTTT; cdr3_aa: CASSPIVSGFTEAFF; d_call: .; clone_size: .; v_call: TRBV11-2; j_call: TRBJ1-1
cdr3_nt: TGTGCCAGCAGCCCACCGGGACACCAAGGAGCTTTCTTT; cdr3_aa: CASSPPGHQGAFF; d_call: .; clone_size: few; v_call: TRBV14; j_call: TRBJ1-1
cdr3_nt: TGCGCCAGCAGCTTGGACCAGGCCACAGATACGCAGTATTTT; cdr3_aa: CASSLDQATDTQYF; d_call: .; clone_size: .; v_call: TRBV5-1; j_call: TRBJ2-3
cdr3_nt: TGCGCCAGCACGCCCGGGACTTTCACAGATACGCAGTATTTT; cdr3_aa: CASTPGTFTDTQYF; d_call: .; clone_size: .; v_call: TRBV10-2; j_call: TRBJ2-3
cdr3_nt: TGTGCCAGCAGTTCCCGGACAGGGCCAGGCACAGATACGCAGTATTTT; cdr3_aa: CASSSRTGPGTDTQYF; d_call: TRBD1; clone_size: .; v_call: TRBV27; j_call: TRBJ2-3
cdr3_nt: TGTGCCAGCAGCGTTAGTAGCAATCCCATCGTCGGGGAGCTGTTTTTT; cdr3_aa: CASSVSSNPIVGELFF; d_call: .; clone_size: .; v_call: TRBV9; j_call: TRBJ2-2
cdr3_nt: TGTGCCAGCAGCGGTCCGGGACAGGAGAATTCAGATACGCAGTATTTT; cdr3_aa: CASSGPGQENSDTQYF; d_call: TRBD1; clone_size: .; v_call: TRBV9; j_call: TRBJ2-3
cdr3_nt: TGCGCCAGCAGCCAAGTTGCTAGCCGGACAGGGGAGTTTGAAAAACTGTTTTTT; cdr3_aa: CASSQVASRTGEFEKLFF; d_call: TRBD1; clone_size: once; v_call: TRBV4-1; j_call: TRBJ1-4
cdr3_nt: TGTGCCAGCTCACCATCGAGCGGGGGGTACAATGAGCAGTTCTTC; cdr3_aa: CASSPSSGGYNEQFF; d_call: TRBD2; clone_size: .; v_call: TRBV18; j_call: TRBJ2-1